What follows describes a single TCR beta chain. No antigen is known for it. V lost 2 bases, J lost 4 bases, and 9 bases lay in between. This CDR3 is built from 14 residues. The germline gives CDR1 MNHNY, CDR2 SVGAGI (reference sequence). RNA was extracted with the RNeasy kit, and a quantity of roughly 0.5 to 1 ug was reverse transcribed using random hexamers. Amplification of TCR beta CDR3 across 54 Vbeta and 13 Jbeta was performed with immunoSEQ multiplex PCR. One entry per CDR3 protein results from TCRdb running MiXCR on the immunoSEQ multiplex PCR reads. The sample holds around 170,000 distinct CDR3 sequences; approximately 94% are singletons and the top ten take 0.075% to 0.1%. This sample was taken from a study of CD8 T cells in Susac syndrome. Study-level background: Clinical remission applied to eight sequenced Susac syndrome patients, and six had active disease. Study-wide results and caveats: Susac syndrome CD4+ T cell repertoires showed no clonal expansion.

In blood CD8+ and CD4+ T cells, TCR beta underwent sequencing. The V call is TRBV6-6, the J call TRBJ1-5; D perhaps matches TRBD1 (5 bases). This clonotype was obtained from a human donor with Susac syndrome. The sequenced material came from CD4+ T cells from PBMCs. CDR3 DNA sequence: TGTGCCAGCAGTTACAGGGACTCAAATCAGCCCCAGCATTTT. This encodes CASSYRDSNQPQHF.